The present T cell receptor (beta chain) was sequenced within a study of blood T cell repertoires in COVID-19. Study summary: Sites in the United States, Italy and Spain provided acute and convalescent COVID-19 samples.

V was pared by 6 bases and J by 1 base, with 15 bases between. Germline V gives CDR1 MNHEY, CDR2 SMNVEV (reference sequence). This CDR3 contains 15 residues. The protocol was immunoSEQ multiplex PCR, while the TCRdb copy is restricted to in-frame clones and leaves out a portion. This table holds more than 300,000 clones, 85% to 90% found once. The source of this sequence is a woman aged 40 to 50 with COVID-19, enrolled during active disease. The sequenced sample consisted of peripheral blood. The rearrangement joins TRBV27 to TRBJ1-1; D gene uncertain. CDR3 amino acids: CASSEFLNRNTEAFF. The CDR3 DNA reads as TGTGCCAGCAGCGAGTTTCTGAACAGGAACACTGAAGCTTTCTTT.